This TCR beta chain was captured by sequencing in a study of blood T cell repertoires in COVID-19. Study as a whole: The origin of the acute and convalescent COVID-19 samples was the United States, Italy and Spain.

Within the 2 weeks before study entry, each person in the exposed group met a COVID-19 case. CDR3 length equals 13 residues. Germline values: CDR1 MNHEY, CDR2 SVGAGI. Trimming at V came to 8 bases and at J to 6 bases, leaving 5 bases not matched to a gene. Clones were sequenced by immunoSEQ multiplex PCR, and TCRdb holds only the in-frame ones, with some missing. The table shows under 450,000 clones, with roughly nine tenths occurring only once. This clone was seen a single time. The receptor was isolated from a woman between 35 and 50 years old who had been exposed to COVID-19. The V gene is TRBV6-5, the J gene TRBJ2-2; the match to TRBD2 covers 8 bases. The sequencing sample was made of PBMCs or T cells enriched from blood (not recorded which). The CDR3 is CASRQGLAGELFF. The CDR3 bases are TGTGCCAGCCGTCAGGGACTAGCCGGGGAGCTGTTTTTT.